The rows below give T cell receptor beta chains drawn from one sample of a study of blood T cells in healthy people across ages. Via MiXCR, TCRdb re-called the 5' RACE reads, giving one row per CDR3 protein. The sample has 1.5 million to 2 million distinct CDR3 sequences, around 50% seen once. Specimen: blood. Source of these receptors: a middle-aged woman in good health. Each CDR3 is given with its conserved first and last residue. The D gene is left open where the match is weak.

TRBD2	NA	TRBV20-1	CSARVEALAGEETQYF
TRBD2	TRBJ2-1	TRBV11-2	CASSLSGLASNEQFF
NA	NA	TRBV4-3	CASSQGTLTPYEQYF
NA	TRBJ2-5	TRBV27	CASSFRGRETQYF
TRBD1	TRBJ1-6	TRBV20-1	CSATDRGYSPLHF
NA	NA	TRBV20-1	CSASPWGQETQYF
NA	TRBJ1-6	TRBV3-1	CASSQASRTVAPLHF
TRBD1	TRBJ2-7	TRBV28	CASSLLGPGQGAEQYF
NA	TRBJ2-5	TRBV4-2	CASSQDGSGRETQYF
TRBD1	TRBJ2-5	TRBV20-1	CGTRDRFTGGQETQYF
NA	TRBJ1-2	TRBV6-5	CASSYTRVVSGANYGYTF
NA	TRBJ2-5	TRBV11-2	CASSLTRGALLETQYF
TRBD1	TRBJ2-1	TRBV6-2/TRBV6-3	CASSYQGTGFKNEQFF
NA	TRBJ2-5	TRBV28	CASGTVPVGQYF
NA	TRBJ1-1	TRBV4-2	CASSQDLGTIGDTEAFF
TRBD1	TRBJ1-5	TRBV7-2	CASSRDRGGSNQPQHF
NA	TRBJ2-7	TRBV23-1	CASSLWTGDGGETHEQYF
NA	TRBJ2-1	TRBV7-9	CASSGTGRPGDNEQFF
TRBD1	TRBJ2-3	TRBV10-3	CATGGTGLPDTQYF
TRBD1	TRBJ1-2	TRBV12-3/TRBV12-4	CASSWDRRNYGYTF
NA	TRBJ2-1	TRBV4-2	CANSQVESVEQFF
NA	TRBJ1-5	TRBV7-2	CASSSRGGTQPQHF
NA	TRBJ2-1	TRBV5-1	CASRPSKYNEQFF
NA	TRBJ2-4	TRBV28	CASTNREILENIQYF
NA	TRBJ1-2	TRBV5-1	CASGKDGNYGYTF
NA	TRBJ2-1	TRBV5-1	CASSLAPGKFYNEQFF
NA	TRBJ2-3	TRBV7-2	CASSSGIKADTQYF
NA	TRBJ2-4	TRBV11-2	CASSLDYLGQRNIQYF
NA	TRBJ1-2	TRBV7-2	CASSLEPGLNYGYTF
TRBD1	TRBJ2-6	TRBV20-1	CSARDLRQGAEGANVLTF
TRBD1	TRBJ2-4	TRBV5-1	CASSSRQGGYNIQYF
NA	TRBJ1-2	TRBV12-3/TRBV12-4	CASSLNALGIAGYTF
NA	TRBJ2-3	TRBV6-1	CASSESIKDTQYF
NA	TRBJ2-5	TRBV11-2	CATEGQGETQYF
NA	TRBJ2-3	TRBV11-2	CASSARTGPPNTDTQYF
NA	TRBJ1-2	TRBV15	CATSQLGDYGYTF
TRBD2	TRBJ2-1	TRBV15	CATSRDGGAGYNEQFF
TRBD2	TRBJ2-1	TRBV14	CASSPKGLAGYNEQFF
NA	TRBJ1-1	TRBV20-1	CSAAPGGMNTEAFF
NA	TRBJ2-7	TRBV6-2/TRBV6-3	CASRDGLSRGYF
NA	TRBJ2-3	TRBV5-6	CASSRGTYSTDTQYF
NA	TRBJ2-5	TRBV10-3	CAISAAGGAREETQYF
TRBD1	TRBJ1-2	TRBV4-1	CASSQATDIPGQEYGYTF
TRBD1	TRBJ1-5	TRBV6-1	CASRPTGFKPQHF
NA	TRBJ2-3	TRBV6-5	CASSRAPASTDTQYF
NA	TRBJ2-3	TRBV15	CATSREGLSSTDTQYF
TRBD1	TRBJ2-7	TRBV24-1	CATSGRDSTYEQYF
NA	TRBJ2-1	TRBV20-1	CSASRLRTPIPHEQFF
NA	TRBJ2-3	TRBV27	CASRRSVGDTQYF